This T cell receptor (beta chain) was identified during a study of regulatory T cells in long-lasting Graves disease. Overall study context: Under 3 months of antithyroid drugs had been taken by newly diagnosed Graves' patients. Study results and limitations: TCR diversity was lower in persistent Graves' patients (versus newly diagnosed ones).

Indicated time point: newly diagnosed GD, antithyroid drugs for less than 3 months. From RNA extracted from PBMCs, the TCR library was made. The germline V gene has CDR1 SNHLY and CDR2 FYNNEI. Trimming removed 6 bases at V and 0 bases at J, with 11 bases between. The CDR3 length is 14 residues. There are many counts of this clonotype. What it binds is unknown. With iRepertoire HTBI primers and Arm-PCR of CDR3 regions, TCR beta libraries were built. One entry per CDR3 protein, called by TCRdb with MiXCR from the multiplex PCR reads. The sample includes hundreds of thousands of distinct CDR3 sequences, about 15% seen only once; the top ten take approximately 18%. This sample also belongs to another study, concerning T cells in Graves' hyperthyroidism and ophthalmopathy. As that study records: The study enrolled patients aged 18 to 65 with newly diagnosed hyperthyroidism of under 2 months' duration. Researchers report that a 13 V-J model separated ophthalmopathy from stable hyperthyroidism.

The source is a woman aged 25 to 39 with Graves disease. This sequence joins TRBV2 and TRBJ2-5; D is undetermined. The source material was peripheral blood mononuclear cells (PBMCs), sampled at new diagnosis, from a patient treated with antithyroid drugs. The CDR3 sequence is CASRRVSYQETQYF. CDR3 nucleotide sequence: TGTGCCAGCAGACGGGTTTCGTACCAAGAGACCCAGTACTTC. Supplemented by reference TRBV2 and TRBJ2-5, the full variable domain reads EPEVTQTPSHQVTQMGQEVILRCVPISNHLYFYWYRQILGQKVEFLVSFYNNEISEKSEIFDDQFSVERPDGSNFTLKIRSTKLEDSAMYFCASRRVSYQETQYFGPGTRLLVL.